These 2 T cell receptor beta chains were all obtained from the same sample, sequenced in a study of T cell responses to AZD1222 COVID-19 vaccine. The method was immunoSEQ multiplex PCR; TCRdb's version includes in-frame clones alone and lacks a portion of them. The table has about 56,000 clones, approximately 86% seen once. This material consisted of peripheral blood, taken 28 days after the second AZD1222 dose. The receptors derive from an adult who received the AZD1222 COVID-19 vaccine.

This chain connects TRBV5-1 to TRBJ2-5, with TRBD2 identical over 9 bases. The germline CDR1 and CDR2 sequences are SGHRS and YFSETQ. This CDR3 has 16 amino acids. J gave up 5 bases and V 4 bases, and 12 bases lay outside the gene matches. CDR3 loop: CASSLLLAGRTETQYF. CDR3 bases: TGCGCCAGCAGCCTACTCCTAGCGGGGAGGACGGAGACCCAGTACTTC. Full variable domain (remainder filled in from reference TRBV5-1 and TRBJ2-5): KAGVTQTPRYLIKTRGQQVTLSCSPISGHRSVSWYQQTPGQGLQFLFEYFSETQRNKGNFPGRFSGRQFSNSRSEMNVSTLELGDSALYLCASSLLLAGRTETQYFGPGTRLLVL.

The chain joins TRBV27 to TRBJ2-7, with 10 nucleotides matching TRBD2. V was pared by 6 bases and J by 1 base, with 3 bases of the junction left unmatched. Germline CDR1 MNHEY, CDR2 SMNVEV (reference sequence). This CDR3 contains 14 residues. The CDR3 bases are TGTGCCAGCAGGTTACTAGCGGGATCCTACGAGCAGTACTTC. This gives the protein CASRLLAGSYEQYF.